A single sample gave rise to the 20 T cell receptor beta chains below, sequenced in a study of blood T cells in healthy people across ages. PCR was performed a second time for about 6 to 11 cycles using a sample-barcoded 5' primer and a J-beta primer mix. From the 5' RACE reads, TCRdb called clonotypes with MiXCR, one entry per CDR3 protein. The table has 710,000 or so distinct CDR3 sequences, 20% to 25% seen once. Sequenced material: blood. The receptors here all came from a man between 65 and 85 years old in good health.

The rearrangement uses TRBV7-2 and TRBJ2-5; 15 bases line up with TRBD2. The DNA matches TRBJ2-1 better at its end, which makes the J call doubtful. The V gene's germline CDR1 is SGHTA and CDR2 FQGNSA. The CDR3 has 16 residues. In nucleotides, the CDR3 is TGTGCCAGCAGCGACTGGACTAGCGGGGGGGGCAATGAGCAGTTCTTC. It encodes CASSDWTSGGGNEQFF.

The J gene is TRBJ2-7, the V gene TRBV10-1; D gene uncertain. The CDR3 contains 16 residues. Germline CDR1 is WNHNN and CDR2 is SYGVQD (reference sequence). V was cut by 4 bases and J by 4 bases, with 20 bases left in between. Here the CDR3 reads CASSGKVGSPGYEQYF. The CDR3 region has the DNA TGCGCCAGCAGTGGGAAAGTTGGGTCCCCAGGATACGAGCAGTACTTC.

Only a few counts were recorded for this clonotype. V gene TRBV14 combines with J gene TRBJ2-2, with 11 bases aligning to TRBD2. This CDR3 has 20 amino acids. The J segment lost 4 bases and the V segment lost 4 bases, leaving 17 bases of the junction unmatched. The germline CDR1 and CDR2 sequences are SGHDN and FVKESK. CDR3: CASSPPRRGTSGELTGELFF. In DNA form, the CDR3 reads TGTGCCAGCAGCCCCCCCCGAAGGGGGACTAGCGGTGAACTCACCGGGGAGCTGTTTTTT.

V gene TRBV20-1 combines with J gene TRBJ2-7; 8 nucleotides line up with TRBD2. The J call may be faulty, since TRBJ2-1 better matches the DNA end. This CDR3 has 16 amino acids. Germline V gene sequence: CDR1 DFQATT, CDR2 SNEGSKA (reference sequence). The CDR3: CSARDRLAGLYNEQFF. The CDR3 region has the DNA TGCAGTGCTAGAGATCGCCTAGCGGGCCTCTACAATGAGCAGTTCTTC.

This clonotype has more than one count but fewer than ten. The chain joins TRBV20-1 to TRBJ1-4, with D tentatively TRBD1 (6 bases). In germline, CDR1 is DFQATT, CDR2 SNEGSKA (reference sequence). The CDR3 has 13 residues. V lost 4 bases and J 5 bases, leaving 11 bases between the germline ends. This CDR3 reads CSAISQGNEKLFF. CDR3 DNA sequence: TGCAGTGCTATTAGTCAGGGGAATGAAAAACTGTTTTTT.

The chain is built from TRBV4-1 and TRBJ2-2; perhaps TRBD1 as D (6 bases). The CDR3 length is 15 residues. V lost 3 bases to trimming and J lost 6 bases, with 14 bases between them. CDR1 is MGHRA, CDR2 YSYEKL, per germline. Written as DNA, the CDR3 is TGCGCCAGCAGCCATCTGGACAGCCGGGCCGGGGAGCTGTTTTTT. This gives the protein CASSHLDSRAGELFF.

The chain combines TRBV29-1 with TRBJ2-2; D tentatively fits TRBD1 or TRBD2 (6 bases each). Germline assignment: CDR1 SQVTM and CDR2 ANQGSEA. The V gene lost 6 bases and the J gene lost 1 base, with 12 bases spanning the gap. The CDR3 length is 14 residues. The CDR3 DNA reads as TGCAGCGTACGTGGGGGGCAGAACACCGGGGAGCTGTTTTTT. Amino acid sequence: CSVRGGQNTGELFF.

This chain links TRBV20-1 with TRBJ1-1; 7 bases match TRBD1. The CDR3 consists of 12 residues. Trimming took 7 bases from V and 10 from J; bases not matched to a gene: 12. From germline, CDR1 is DFQATT and CDR2 SNEGSKA (reference sequence). The CDR3 bases are TGCAGTGTTACCCTGACAGGGCGGGTAGCTTTCTTT. This codes for CSVTLTGRVAFF.

The J gene is TRBJ2-1, the V gene TRBV7-7; 10 positions agree with TRBD2. CDR1 and CDR2 (germline): SSHAT, FNYEAQ (reference sequence). CDR3 size: 16 residues. V dropped 4 bases and J dropped 4; count of bases not matched to a gene: 7. CDR3 nucleotide sequence: TGTGCCAGCAGCTCCGCGGTAGCGGGGGGTTACAATGAGCAGTTCTTC. It encodes CASSSAVAGGYNEQFF. The full variable domain, rest sourced from reference TRBV7-7 and TRBJ2-1, is GAGVSQSPRYKVTKRGQDVTLRCDPISSHATLYWYQQALGQGPEFLTYFNYEAQPDKSGLPSDRFSAERPEGSISTLTIQRTEQRDSAMYRCASSSAVAGGYNEQFFGPGTRLTVL.

This clonotype was observed a handful of times. This CDR3 is CASSFEVIGYTEAFF. The DNA of the CDR3 is TGCGCCAGCAGCTTTGAGGTTATCGGTTACACTGAAGCTTTCTTT. The chain uses TRBV5-1 and TRBJ1-1; the D is unclear. The CDR3 contains 15 residues. The germline V gene encodes CDR1 SGHRS and CDR2 YFSETQ. Between the trimmed V and J ends, which lost 2 bases and 3 bases, there was a span of 14 bases.

This clonotype was seen more than once but under ten times. The chain has TRBV2 and TRBJ1-5, with 7 bases matching TRBD1. Germline assignment: CDR1 SNHLY and CDR2 FYNNEI. V was clipped by 6 bases and J by 0 bases; unmatched bases: 2. The CDR3 is 14 amino acids. CDR3 bases: TGTGCCAGCAGCAGGGACAGTAGCAATCAGCCCCAGCATTTT. It codes for CASSRDSSNQPQHF.

This chain joins TRBV14 and TRBJ1-1; D uncertain. Trimming stripped 5 bases from V and 6 bases from J, with 13 bases between. The CDR3 extends over 13 amino acids. Germline V gene sequence: CDR1 SGHDN, CDR2 FVKESK. CDR3 DNA sequence: TGTGCCAGCAGCTTCACGGCGGGCGCTGAAGCTTTCTTT. Translation gives CASSFTAGAEAFF.

The table lists this clonotype with a few counts. The CDR3: CASSYAGLGANVLTF. In DNA form, the CDR3 reads TGTGCCAGCAGCTATGCGGGGTTGGGGGCCAACGTCCTGACTTTC. This chain links TRBV7-2 with TRBJ2-6; a weak D match, TRBD2 (6 bases). The germline V gene encodes CDR1 SGHTA and CDR2 FQGNSA. This CDR3 has 15 amino acids. The germline V and J ends were trimmed by 4 bases and 4 bases, with 11 bases remaining between them.

For this clonotype: One junction end does not reproduce the germline sequence, and a read error may be involved. The CDR3 here is CASSRSGYSYDEQFF. CDR3 bases: TGTGCCAGCAGCCGCAGCGGGTACTCCTACGATGAGCAGTTCTTC. V usage is TRBV3-1 and J usage is TRBJ2-7, with a possible D match to TRBD2 (6 bases). The DNA end is a closer match to TRBJ2-1, so the J assignment may be wrong. The CDR3 covers 15 residues. Germline V lookup: CDR1 LGHDT, CDR2 YNNKEL (reference sequence).

The chain combines TRBV9 with TRBJ2-5; either TRBD1 or TRBD2 may supply D (6 bases each). The V gene lost 0 bases and the J gene lost 5 bases, with 17 bases spanning the gap. This CDR3 is built from 16 residues. Germline V lookup: CDR1 SGDLS, CDR2 YYNGEE. The CDR3 spells CASSVDVLGGGETQYF. CDR3 nucleotides: TGTGCCAGCAGCGTAGACGTATTGGGGGGCGGTGAGACCCAGTACTTC.

This clonotype was counted a few times. The CDR3 bases are TGTGCCAGCTCACCAAACTCTGCGGGAGGGCCGAGGACCTACAATGAGCAGTTCTTC. This sequence encodes CASSPNSAGGPRTYNEQFF. The chain is built from TRBV18 and TRBJ2-1; 9 nucleotides agree with TRBD2. This CDR3 has 19 amino acids. The V gene's germline CDR1 is KGHSH and CDR2 LQKENI. The junction had 13 bases not matched to a gene; V was cut back by 2 bases and J by 2 bases.

A few counts support this clonotype. An end of the junction does not agree with germline; a read error may underlie this. The rearrangement links TRBV7-2 to TRBJ2-3; 10 nucleotides match TRBD2. The CDR3 is 14 amino acids. CDR1 and CDR2 (germline): SGHTA, FQGNSA. CDR3 in amino acids: CASSPSGSIDTQYF. The CDR3 DNA follows: TGTGCCAGCAGCCCTAGCGGGAGCATAGATACGCAGTATTTT.

The genes are TRBV29-1 and TRBJ1-2, with D unresolved. This CDR3 is built from 11 residues. Per germline, CDR1 SQVTM and CDR2 ANQGSEA. V dropped 3 bases and J dropped 4 bases, with 6 bases sitting between them. CDR3 residues: CSVDSPYGYTF. The CDR3 nucleotides are TGCAGCGTTGACTCGCCCTATGGCTACACCTTC.

This clonotype occurred a few times. The genes are TRBV28 and TRBJ2-6; 11 bases are a match to TRBD1. Germline V CDR1 and CDR2: MDHEN, SYDVKM. The CDR3 runs to 21 residues. With 1 base clipped from V and 0 bases from J, the junction kept 11 bases outside the gene matches. CDR3 coding DNA: TGTGCCAGCAGTTTATTAGGTCCCCGCGGGACAGGGGGCTCTGGGGCCAACGTCCTGACTTTC. Protein product: CASSLLGPRGTGGSGANVLTF.

This clonotype was observed a handful of times. This chain connects TRBV12-3 or TRBV12-4 to TRBJ1-5, with D hard to call. V was pared by 2 bases and J by 6 bases, with 8 bases between. The length of the CDR3 is 13 residues. The CDR3 DNA is TGTGCCAGCAGTTTACTGGCTTCTCAGCCCCAGCATTTT. It codes for CASSLLASQPQHF.